The clone carrying this T cell receptor (beta chain) was seen once. This specimen belongs to a study of blood T cell repertoires in COVID-19. Authors' data handling: Reference gene primers were amplified, and this amplification served to estimate nucleated cell counts. Assay used: immunoSEQ multiplex PCR; TCRdb lists only in-frame clones, some missing. V and J calls and clone size are given by that table; D and trimming were obtained from the DNA. The sample has some 190,000 clones, 80% seen once. The CDR3 is 16 amino acids. V was shortened by 0 bases and J by 10 bases, with 16 bases between the two germline ends. Germline-derived CDR1 and CDR2 are LGHNA and YSLEER.

The TCR sequence derives from a man in his fifties or sixties with acute or convalescent COVID-19. Source material: peripheral blood. The chain is built from TRBV4-3 and TRBJ1-6; tentative D call: TRBD1 (5 bases). The CDR3 spells CASSQEVRRVGSPLHF. Written as DNA, the CDR3 is TGCGCCAGCAGCCAAGAGGTGCGCAGGGTTGGCTCACCCCTCCACTTT.